Below are 16 T cell receptor beta chains sequenced from a single sample in a study of radiation and T cells in renal cell carcinoma. Time point: blood 4 weeks post-SBRT, at nephrectomy. The sample's treatment: 15 Gy SBRT to primary tumor, nephrectomy 4 weeks later. This table comes from immunoSEQ multiplex PCR, and its TCRdb copy is limited to in-frame clones, with some not included. The sample has roughly 100,000 clones; 84% are singletons. This sample comprised blood, obtained from a patient whose treatment included radiotherapy and nephrectomy. All receptors come from a man aged 55 to 69 with renal cell carcinoma.

The rearrangement joins TRBV4-2 to TRBJ2-1; tentative D call: TRBD2 (5 bases). V shed 0 bases and J shed 6 bases, with 9 bases lying between them. This CDR3 has 14 amino acids. Germline assignment: CDR1 LGHNA and CDR2 YNFKEQ. In DNA form, the CDR3 reads TGTGCCAGCAGCCAAGATAAAGGGAGCAATGAGCAGTTCTTC. Translation: CASSQDKGSNEQFF.

This rearrangement joins TRBV30 to TRBJ1-2; D unclear. The CDR3 is made up of 10 amino acids. Trimming removed 4 bases at V and 3 bases at J, with 3 bases between. In germline, CDR1 is GTSNPN, CDR2 SVGIG (reference sequence). CDR3 coding DNA: TGTGCCTGGAATGACTATGGCTACACCTTC. This gives the protein CAWNDYGYTF.

CDR3 DNA: TGTGCCAGCAGCCTGGACAGGGGGCGGGCAGATACGCAGTATTTT. It specifies CASSLDRGRADTQYF. This chain links TRBV4-2 with TRBJ2-3, with TRBD1 identical over 11 bases. The germline CDR1 and CDR2 sequences are LGHNA and YNFKEQ. V was pared by 4 bases and J by 4 bases, with 4 bases of the junction left unmatched. This CDR3 is 15 amino acids long.

At least ten counts were recorded for this clone. The genes are TRBV18 and TRBJ1-4; 10 bases are shared with TRBD1. V trimming: 5 bases; J trimming: 1 base; junction bases outside the gene matches: 10. The CDR3 length is 18 residues. Germline lookup yields CDR1 KGHSH and CDR2 LQKENI. DNA of the CDR3: TGTGCCAGCTCAACTCGACAGGGGGCGGTTGGAACTAATGAAAAACTGTTTTTT. It is translated as CASSTRQGAVGTNEKLFF.

About this clone itself: The DNA is left out, because the CDR3 cannot be placed on it with certainty; the CDR3 is given as TCRdb lists it. This chain joins TRBV30 and TRBJ2-5; the table names TRBD2, a call not compared with the DNA. The CDR3 numbers 12 amino acids, ends counted. Germline CDR1 GTSNPN, CDR2 SVGIG (reference sequence). The CDR3 reads CAWSVASGSTYF.

This CDR3 reads CASSQGTEAFF. CDR3 coding DNA: TGTGCCAGCTCACAGGGCACTGAAGCTTTCTTT. The V and J genes are TRBV6-5 and TRBJ1-1; D might be TRBD1 (6 bases). Germline V gene sequence: CDR1 MNHEY, CDR2 SVGAGI. V was pared by 8 bases and J by 4 bases, with 8 bases between. This CDR3 is built from 11 residues.

This clone was observed many times. The chain combines TRBV6-1 with TRBJ2-7, with D maybe TRBD1 (5 bases). Trimming removed 2 bases from V and 2 bases from J, with 10 bases in between. Germline CDR1 and CDR2: MNHNS and SASEGT. The CDR3 extends over 14 amino acids. The DNA of the CDR3 is TGTGCCAGCAGTGAAAGAACCAGGGCCTACGAGCAGTACTTC. Protein sequence: CASSERTRAYEQYF.

V is TRBV19 and J is TRBJ1-3; D uncertain. This CDR3 has 13 residues. V dropped 5 bases and J dropped 2 bases, with 7 bases sitting between them. The germline V gene has CDR1 LNHDA and CDR2 SQIVND (reference sequence). CDR3 bases: TGTGCCAGTAGTCTGAATACTGGAAACACCATATATTTT. As protein: CASSLNTGNTIYF.

Concerning this clone itself: This specimen includes other DNA sequences encoding the same CDR3. The chain is built from TRBV27 and TRBJ2-1, with D perhaps given as TRBD1 or TRBD2 (5 bases each). The V end lost 1 base, the J end lost 7 bases, and 5 bases lay between the germline ends. The germline V gene encodes CDR1 MNHEY and CDR2 SMNVEV (reference sequence). The CDR3 is 12 amino acids. CDR3 amino acids: CASSLWGNEQFF. As DNA, the CDR3 is TGTGCCAGCAGTTTATGGGGGAATGAGCAGTTCTTC.

J is TRBJ1-1 and V is TRBV6-1; the D gene is possibly TRBD1 (5 bases). The CDR3 totals 10 residues. Trimming left V 11 bases short and J 4 bases short, with 8 bases between. Germline lookup yields CDR1 MNHNS and CDR2 SASEGT. CDR3 in DNA: TGTGCCCGTAGGGGCACTGAAGCTTTCTTT. It encodes CARRGTEAFF.

The J gene is TRBJ2-1, the V gene TRBV4-3, with D unresolved. The germline V gene has CDR1 LGHNA and CDR2 YSLEER. V lost 2 bases and J lost 4, with 18 bases in between. This CDR3 comprises 17 residues. The CDR3 loop reads CASSQTVAGRAYNEQFF. For the CDR3, the DNA is TGCGCCAGCAGCCAAACCGTAGCCGGACGAGCGTACAATGAGCAGTTCTTC.

The rearrangement joins TRBV4-2 to TRBJ2-7; 15 bases line up with TRBD2. The CDR3 has 17 amino acids. J was trimmed by 0 bases and V by 7 bases; bases with no gene match: 7. Germline CDR1 and CDR2: LGHNA and YNFKEQ. CDR3 protein: CASTGTSGGSGSYEQYF. The CDR3 nucleotides read TGTGCCAGCACCGGGACTAGCGGGGGGAGTGGCTCCTACGAGCAGTACTTC.

This clone has only one observation. The chain joins TRBV5-1 to TRBJ1-4, with a weak D call TRBD1 (5 bases). CDR1 is SGHRS and CDR2 is YFSETQ in the germline V gene. CDR3 size: 16 residues. Trimming pared 4 bases from V and 0 bases from J, leaving 13 bases between. The CDR3 coding sequence is TGCGCCAGCAGCCCTTCGACACAGGCAACTAATGAAAAACTGTTTTTT. Translating it yields CASSPSTQATNEKLFF.

The gene calls are TRBV19 and TRBJ2-7, with 11 bases matching TRBD1. Germline V gives CDR1 LNHDA, CDR2 SQIVND (reference sequence). Trimming took 5 bases from V and 4 from J; bases not matched to a gene: 4. The CDR3 extends over 14 amino acids. The CDR3, as DNA: TGTGCCAGTAGTCCCGGGACAGGGGGGTACGAGCAGTACTTC. Amino acids: CASSPGTGGYEQYF.

The V call is TRBV19, the J call TRBJ1-2, with D possibly matching TRBD1 (5 bases). This CDR3 contains 13 residues. CDR1 and CDR2 from the germline V gene are LNHDA and SQIVND (reference sequence). Trimming shortened V by 7 bases and J by 2 bases, and 11 bases separated the two germline ends. The CDR3 nucleotides are TGTGCCAGTACCATGACAGTCAACTATGGCTACACCTTC. Its protein is CASTMTVNYGYTF.

The chain carries TRBV10-2 and TRBJ1-3; D uncertain. Germline lookup yields CDR1 WSHSY and CDR2 SAAADI. The CDR3 is 12 residues long. V was cut by 2 bases and J by 2 bases, with 1 base left in between. The CDR3 loop reads CASSETGNTIYF. The CDR3 coding sequence is TGCGCCAGCAGTGAGACTGGAAACACCATATATTTT.